One and the same sample provided the 24 T cell receptor beta chains below, sequenced in a study of T cell changes during pregnancy in multiple sclerosis (dated by TCRdb to about 2019). Libraries came from the immunoSEQ multiplex PCR assay. As stored in TCRdb, this immuneACCESS dataset retains in-frame rearrangements with V and J assigned. A fraction of the clones does not appear; measured against another copy, unresolved V genes explain less than half of the discrepancy, and the remainder lacks a known reason. The sample has some 100,000 clones on record, roughly 92% of them singletons. Clones ranked in the top ten supply approximately 1.2% of the sample. This specimen consisted of peripheral blood, obtained in the second trimester of pregnancy. Source of these receptors: a female donor with multiple sclerosis, enrolled in a pregnancy study.

CDR3 sequence reads: CASSLGDFGTEAFF. CDR3 coding DNA: TGTGCCAGCTCTCTAGGGGATTTTGGCACTGAAGCTTTCTTT. The chain has TRBV18 and TRBJ1-1; D may be TRBD1 (5 bases). Per the germline V gene, CDR1 is KGHSH and CDR2 is LQKENI. With 6 bases removed from V and 4 bases from J, the gap between germline ends came to 15 bases. This CDR3 spans 14 amino acids.

The rearrangement links TRBV28 to TRBJ2-5; TRBD2 is a possible D gene (6 bases). V lost 6 bases to trimming and J lost 4 bases, with 15 bases between them. CDR3 length: 14 residues. Germline values: CDR1 MDHEN, CDR2 SYDVKM. CDR3 sequence reads: CASSPPLGGETQYF. The CDR3 region has the DNA TGTGCCAGCAGCCCTCCCCTGGGGGGAGAGACCCAGTACTTC. The entire variable domain, with the rest obtained from reference TRBV28 and TRBJ2-5, is as follows: DVKVTQSSRYLVKRTGEKVFLECVQDMDHENMFWYRQDPGLGLRLIYFSYDVKMKEKGDIPEGYSVSREKKERFSLILESASTNQTSMYLCASSPPLGGETQYFGPGTRLLVL.

The chain links TRBV10-3 to TRBJ2-3; no clear D. Germline CDR1 is ENHRY and CDR2 is SYGVKD. The CDR3 length is 15 residues. Trimming removed 0 bases at V and 3 bases at J, with 10 bases between. Here the CDR3 DNA reads TGTGCCATCAGTGAGTCGATTGAGTGGACAGATACGCAGTATTTT. Translation: CAISESIEWTDTQYF.

The chain recombines TRBV19 with TRBJ2-3; D is unresolved. The length of the CDR3 is 12 residues. The V and J ends lost 3 bases and 7 bases respectively, with 8 bases between them. The germline V gene has CDR1 LNHDA and CDR2 SQIVND (reference sequence). The CDR3 DNA reads as TGTGCCAGTAGTATGGATGACAATACGCAGTATTTT. Protein: CASSMDDNTQYF.

This chain joins TRBV5-6 and TRBJ2-1, with D tentatively TRBD1 (6 bases). Trimming removed 0 bases from V and 5 bases from J, with 12 bases in between. Germline values: CDR1 SGHDT, CDR2 YYEEEE. The CDR3 extends over 15 amino acids. The CDR3 here is CASSLAYGQNNEQFF. Here the CDR3 DNA reads TGTGCCAGCAGCTTGGCCTATGGACAGAACAATGAGCAGTTCTTC.

The V call is TRBV4-2, the J call TRBJ2-4, with a possible D match to TRBD1 (6 bases). CDR1 is LGHNA, CDR2 YNFKEQ, per germline. The CDR3 spans 15 residues. Trimming shortened V by 0 bases and J by 5 bases, and 11 bases separated the two germline ends. This CDR3 is CASSQDGSGENIQYF. Written as DNA, the CDR3 is TGTGCCAGCAGCCAAGATGGGTCAGGGGAAAACATTCAGTACTTC.

This clone was seen more than once but under ten times. The V gene is TRBV19, the J gene TRBJ1-1; D remains ambiguous. Germline loops: CDR1 LNHDA, CDR2 SQIVND (reference sequence). Trimming took off 0 bases at V and 2 bases at J, with 7 bases between the two ends. This CDR3 is built from 14 residues. The CDR3 reads CASSIEHYNTEAFF. CDR3 DNA sequence: TGTGCCAGTAGTATAGAACACTACAACACTGAAGCTTTCTTT.

V and J are TRBV7-2 and TRBJ1-4; TRBD1 is a possible D gene (5 bases). Germline loops: CDR1 SGHTA, CDR2 FQGNSA. Trimming took 0 bases from V and 8 from J, leaving 13 bases between them. The CDR3 has 15 residues. CDR3 DNA sequence: TGTGCCAGCAGCTTAGCGGGCAGGGCCCAAGAAAAACTGTTTTTT. Amino acid sequence: CASSLAGRAQEKLFF.

This clone was detected only once. The rearrangement joins TRBV4-1 to TRBJ2-1; 8 bases fit TRBD2. Trimming took 0 bases from V and 6 from J; bases not matched to a gene: 7. The germline gives CDR1 MGHRA, CDR2 YSYEKL. The CDR3 extends over 16 amino acids. The CDR3 loop is CASSQDPAGDSNEQFF. CDR3 DNA: TGCGCCAGCAGCCAAGATCCAGCGGGAGATAGCAATGAGCAGTTCTTC.

The genes are TRBV7-9 and TRBJ2-3; TRBD1 matches 8 bases. The CDR3 has 15 residues. V lost 3 bases, J lost 1 base, and 3 bases stayed unmatched. CDR1 is SEHNR, CDR2 FQNEAQ, per germline (reference sequence). The CDR3 DNA reads as TGTGCCAGCAGCTTCGACAGGGGTGGCACAGATACGCAGTATTTT. It is translated as CASSFDRGGTDTQYF.

The chain carries TRBV5-6 and TRBJ1-1, with D hard to call. V lost 2 bases and J lost 1, with 12 bases in between. Germline V lookup: CDR1 SGHDT, CDR2 YYEEEE. The CDR3 is 15 amino acids. The CDR3 DNA sequence: TGTGCCAGCAGCTTCATAAAACATCGGAACACTGAAGCTTTCTTT. Translated: CASSFIKHRNTEAFF.

V and J are TRBV30 and TRBJ1-2; TRBD1 matches 11 bases. V lost 7 bases, J lost 7 bases, and 2 bases stayed unmatched. This CDR3 comprises 11 residues. From germline, CDR1 is GTSNPN and CDR2 SVGIG (reference sequence). For the CDR3, the DNA is TGTGCCTTCGGACAGGGGGCTGGCTACACCTTC. Translated, it gives CAFGQGAGYTF.

This CDR3 reads CASSPVRAGDTYEQYF. For the CDR3, the DNA is TGTGCCAGCTCACCAGTCCGAGCGGGGGACACCTACGAGCAGTACTTC. J is TRBJ2-7 and V is TRBV18; 8 bases match TRBD2. V gave up 2 bases and J gave up 2 bases; unmatched junction bases: 8. This CDR3 has 16 residues. Germline-derived CDR1 and CDR2 are KGHSH and LQKENI. The complete variable domain, with remaining parts taken from reference TRBV18 and TRBJ2-7, reads NAGVMQNPRHLVRRRGQEARLRCSPMKGHSHVYWYRQLPEEGLKFMVYLQKENIIDESGMPKERFSAEFPKEGPSILRIQQVVRGDSAAYFCASSPVRAGDTYEQYFGPGTRLTVT.

The chain combines TRBV4-1 with TRBJ2-2; D may be TRBD2 (6 bases). Trimming took 0 bases from V and 0 from J, leaving 11 bases between them. Germline V lookup: CDR1 MGHRA, CDR2 YSYEKL. The length of the CDR3 is 17 residues. CDR3 residues: CASSQDHGGPNTGELFF. Here the CDR3 DNA reads TGCGCCAGCAGCCAAGATCATGGAGGGCCGAACACCGGGGAGCTGTTTTTT.

This rearrangement joins TRBV28 to TRBJ1-1, with TRBD1 matching 7 bases. The CDR3 sequence is 15 residues long. After removal of 5 bases from V and 4 bases from J, the junction contained 10 bases not matched to a gene. In germline, CDR1 is MDHEN, CDR2 SYDVKM. The CDR3 region has the DNA TGTGCCAGCAGTGACAGGGTAGGAGAGTTCACTGAAGCTTTCTTT. Translated: CASSDRVGEFTEAFF.

The chain is built from TRBV28 and TRBJ2-7; unclear D gene. This CDR3 contains 12 residues. V lost 3 bases and J 0 bases, leaving 3 bases between the germline ends. In germline, CDR1 is MDHEN, CDR2 SYDVKM. The CDR3: CASSFVSYEQYF. CDR3 bases: TGTGCCAGCAGTTTCGTCTCCTACGAGCAGTACTTC.

The V gene is TRBV6-5, the J gene TRBJ2-7, with a possible D match to TRBD2 (7 bases). V shed 6 bases and J shed 4 bases, with 13 bases lying between them. Per germline, CDR1 MNHEY and CDR2 SVGAGI. The CDR3 sequence is 13 residues long. The chain's CDR3 is CASRGGAVYEQYF. The CDR3 DNA reads as TGTGCCAGCAGGGGGGGGGCTGTGTACGAGCAGTACTTC.

The V call is TRBV6-5, the J call TRBJ2-7; D is possibly TRBD1 (6 bases). Germline V gives CDR1 MNHEY, CDR2 SVGAGI. This CDR3 is 13 amino acids long. Trimming took off 6 bases at V and 10 bases at J, with 19 bases between the two ends. CDR3 region: CASRSEGTLFQYF. CDR3 bases: TGTGCCAGCAGATCAGAAGGGACACTATTCCAGTACTTC.

This rearrangement joins TRBV9 to TRBJ2-1; 7 bases agree with TRBD2. CDR1 SGDLS and CDR2 YYNGEE come from the germline V gene. Losses at the gene ends were 7 bases for V and 12 bases for J; bases not matched to a gene: 1. The length of the CDR3 is 9 residues. Written as DNA, the CDR3 is TGTGCCAGCGGGGAGGGGCAGTTCTTC. Amino acid sequence: CASGEGQFF.

The chain employs TRBV28 and TRBJ1-5; D may be TRBD1 (5 bases). Germline assignment: CDR1 MDHEN and CDR2 SYDVKM. V was shortened by 3 bases and J by 4 bases, with 13 bases between the two germline ends. The CDR3 has 15 amino acids. CDR3: CASSFTGSRNQPQHF. CDR3 bases: TGTGCCAGCAGTTTCACAGGCAGCCGGAATCAGCCCCAGCATTTT.

The J gene is TRBJ2-2, the V gene TRBV28, with 9 bases aligning to TRBD1. Looked up from germline, CDR1 is MDHEN and CDR2 is SYDVKM. The CDR3 has 16 residues. V shed 5 bases and J 4 bases; nucleotides not matched to a gene: 8. The CDR3: CASSAGTGSTTGELFF. The CDR3 DNA reads TGTGCCAGCAGTGCAGGGACAGGGTCGACCACCGGGGAGCTGTTTTTT.

The V gene is TRBV7-9, the J gene TRBJ1-4; D call uncertain. The ends were cut back, 4 bases at V and 10 bases at J, with 16 bases in the middle. CDR3 size: 14 residues. Per germline, CDR1 SEHNR and CDR2 FQNEAQ (reference sequence). The CDR3 reads CASSSEVLEGKLFF. CDR3 DNA: TGTGCCAGCAGCTCGGAGGTCCTGGAGGGAAAACTGTTTTTT.

The rearrangement links TRBV27 to TRBJ2-2; TRBD1 agrees at 10 bases. Germline loops: CDR1 MNHEY, CDR2 SMNVEV (reference sequence). The CDR3 totals 18 residues. V shed 6 bases and J 5 bases; nucleotides not matched to a gene: 15. CDR3: CASRSPARDRGLTGELFF. In nucleotides, the CDR3 is TGTGCCAGCAGGTCCCCCGCCCGGGACAGGGGACTAACCGGGGAGCTGTTTTTT.

CDR3 sequence reads: CASSLGGGDTEAFF. DNA for the CDR3: TGTGCCAGCAGTTTGGGGGGAGGGGACACTGAAGCTTTCTTT. The genes are TRBV27 and TRBJ1-1; D is possibly TRBD1 (5 bases). Germline CDR1 and CDR2: MNHEY and SMNVEV (reference sequence). V was pared by 3 bases and J by 3 bases, with 11 bases between. The CDR3 length is 14 residues.